This T cell receptor (beta chain) was retrieved from a study of early T cells in non-severe SARS-CoV-2 infection. Study background: Sequencing targeted bulk RNA from unsorted whole blood, leaving chains unpaired.

Each single cDNA molecule received a unique molecular identifier. Using its own MiXCR run on the 5' RACE reads, TCRdb lists one record per CDR3 protein. The repertoire holds 70,000 to 75,000 distinct CDR3 sequences, over 9% seen once, with about 3.9% in the top ten. The germline V and J ends were trimmed by 4 bases and 2 bases, with 12 bases remaining between them. CDR3 length equals 14 residues. The germline CDR1 and CDR2 sequences are SGHTA and FQGNSA. Points from the study as a whole: Lookups in VDJdb leaned toward anti-spike CD8 responses and missed private and CD4 specificities.

This clonotype was found many times. The target antigen is unknown. Sequenced input: whole blood. This chain uses TRBV7-2 with TRBJ2-7, with D tentatively TRBD2 (5 bases). The sequence was obtained from an adult who was a healthcare worker with PCR-confirmed SARS-CoV-2 infection or an uninfected control (not recorded which). This CDR3 reads CASSSAGAAYEQYF. The CDR3 nucleotides read TGTGCCAGCAGCTCCGCGGGCGCCGCCTACGAGCAGTACTTC.